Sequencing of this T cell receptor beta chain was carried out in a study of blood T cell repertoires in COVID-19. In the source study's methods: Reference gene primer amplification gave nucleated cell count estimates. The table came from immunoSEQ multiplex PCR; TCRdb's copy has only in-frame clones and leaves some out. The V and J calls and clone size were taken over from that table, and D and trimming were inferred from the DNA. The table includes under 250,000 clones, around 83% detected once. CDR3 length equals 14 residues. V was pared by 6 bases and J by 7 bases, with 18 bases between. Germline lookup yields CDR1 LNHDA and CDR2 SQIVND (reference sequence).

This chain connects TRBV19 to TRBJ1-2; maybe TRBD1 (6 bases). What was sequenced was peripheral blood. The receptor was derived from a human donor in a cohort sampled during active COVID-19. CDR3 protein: CASSPFQGTGGYTF. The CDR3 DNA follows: TGTGCCAGTAGCCCTTTCCAGGGGACCGGTGGCTACACCTTC.